Included here is one TCR beta chain sequence, with context. This sample was included in a study of T cell changes during pregnancy in multiple sclerosis. The CDR3 contains 16 residues. V lost 3 bases, J lost 7 bases, and 7 bases stayed unmatched. The germline CDR1 and CDR2 sequences are SGHDT and YYEEEE. Produced via immunoSEQ multiplex PCR; TCRdb's table is partial and in-frame only. This sample has just over 30,000 clones; about nine tenths occur once, and the top ten carry about 5.8%. Specimen: CD8+ T cells from peripheral blood mononuclear cells, collected in the second trimester of pregnancy. The gene calls are TRBV5-6 and TRBJ2-4, with 13 bases identical to TRBD2. The sequence derives from a female donor with multiple sclerosis, enrolled in a pregnancy study. This CDR3 is CASSYGTSGTMNIQYF. The CDR3 nucleotides are TGTGCCAGCAGCTACGGGACTAGCGGGACGATGAACATTCAGTACTTC.